What follows are 28 T cell receptor beta chains derived from one specimen sequenced in a study of blood T cell repertoires in COVID-19 (dated by TCRdb to 2018 to 2021). Libraries were prepared through the immunoSEQ multiplex PCR assay. TCRdb mirrors the immuneACCESS table, restricted to in-frame sequences. Some clones are absent from its copies; in checked studies, under half trace to an unresolved V gene, and the reason for the others is unknown. This sample has about 33,000 clones in its table, and 80% to 90% of those were observed once. The ten most abundant clones make up 13% of the sample. Sequences were obtained from peripheral blood. The receptors come from a human donor in a cohort sampled during active COVID-19.

The gene calls are TRBV6-6 and TRBJ2-1; D gene uncertain. CDR1 and CDR2 from the germline V gene are MNHNY and SVGAGI (reference sequence). CDR3 size: 14 residues. Between the trimmed V and J ends, which lost 8 bases and 4 bases, there was a span of 15 bases. CDR3 residues: CASADPGPYNEQFF. CDR3 in DNA: TGTGCCAGCGCCGACCCGGGTCCTTACAATGAGCAGTTCTTC.

The gene calls are TRBV2 and TRBJ1-5, with D possibly matching TRBD1 (5 bases). The CDR3 totals 15 residues. CDR1 SNHLY and CDR2 FYNNEI come from the germline V gene. Trimming took off 3 bases at V and 1 base at J, with 10 bases between the two ends. The CDR3 DNA reads as TGTGCCAGCAGTGAGGGGGGGTTAAGCAATCAGCCCCAGCATTTT. Protein product: CASSEGGLSNQPQHF.

The chain recombines TRBV7-7 with TRBJ2-5; a weak D match, TRBD1 (5 bases). Germline V gives CDR1 SSHAT, CDR2 FNYEAQ (reference sequence). Trimming removed 4 bases at V and 1 base at J, with 13 bases between. CDR3 length equals 15 residues. The DNA of the CDR3 is TGTGCCAGCAGCTCGATTACAGGCCCCCAAGAGACCCAGTACTTC. Translation: CASSSITGPQETQYF.

The gene calls are TRBV21-1 and TRBJ1-5; the D call TRBD1 from the table was never checked on the DNA. TRBV21-1 is assigned pseudogene status. This CDR3 is built from 16 residues. The CDR3 loop is CASSNKLGQGNQPQHF. The DNA of the CDR3 is TGTGCCAGCAGCAACAAGCTGGGACAGGGAAATCAGCCCCAGCATTTT.

V is TRBV3-1 (or the pseudogene TRBV3-2) and J is TRBJ1-2; D might be TRBD1 (6 bases). Deletions cut 2 bases from V and 6 bases from J, with 10 bases between. Germline CDR1 LGHDT, CDR2 YNNKEL (reference sequence). The CDR3 is made up of 13 amino acids. CDR3 in amino acids: CASSQNRVDGYTF. CDR3 DNA: TGTGCCAGCAGCCAAAACAGGGTGGATGGCTACACCTTC.

The chain carries TRBV7-2 and TRBJ1-2, with D possibly TRBD1 on 6 matching bases. The germline V gene has CDR1 SGHTA and CDR2 FQGNSA. V shed 2 bases and J shed 0 bases, with 10 bases lying between them. This CDR3 spans 15 amino acids. As DNA, the CDR3 is TGTGCCAGCAGCTTAAACCAGGGGACTAACTATGGCTACACCTTC. Translated, it gives CASSLNQGTNYGYTF. The variable domain in full, with the rest retrieved from reference TRBV7-2 and TRBJ1-2, is GAGVSQSPSNKVTEKGKDVELRCDPISGHTALYWYRQSLGQGLEFLIYFQGNSAPDKSGLPSDRFSAERTGGSVSTLTIQRTQQEDSAVYLCASSLNQGTNYGYTFGSGTRLTVV.

This rearrangement joins TRBV24-1 to TRBJ1-5; D not certain. From germline, CDR1 is KGHDR and CDR2 SFDVKD. The ends were cut back, 11 bases at V and 1 base at J, with 14 bases in the middle. This CDR3 has 14 amino acids. The CDR3: CASPRPGSNQPQHF. The CDR3, as DNA: TGTGCCAGTCCGAGGCCGGGGAGCAATCAGCCCCAGCATTTT.

The chain couples TRBV5-1 to TRBJ2-2, with TRBD1 as a possible D gene (6 bases). Trimming stripped 6 bases from V and 2 bases from J, with 11 bases between. From germline, CDR1 is SGHRS and CDR2 YFSETQ. The CDR3 totals 14 residues. In DNA form, the CDR3 reads TGCGCCAGCAATAAAGGGACAAACACCGGGGAGCTGTTTTTT. Its protein product is CASNKGTNTGELFF. Variable domain in full (rest from reference TRBV5-1 and TRBJ2-2): KAGVTQTPRYLIKTRGQQVTLSCSPISGHRSVSWYQQTPGQGLQFLFEYFSETQRNKGNFPGRFSGRQFSNSRSEMNVSTLELGDSALYLCASNKGTNTGELFFGEGSRLTVL.

This sequence joins TRBV7-9 and TRBJ2-3; 7 nucleotides align to TRBD1. Germline CDR1 SEHNR, CDR2 FQNEAQ (reference sequence). This CDR3 has 14 residues. Unmatched junction bases numbered 2, after V lost 4 bases and J lost 1 base. Written as DNA, the CDR3 is TGTGCCAGCAGCTGGACAGGACGCACAGATACGCAGTATTTT. It encodes CASSWTGRTDTQYF.

The gene calls are TRBV6-5 and TRBJ1-6; no clear D. This CDR3 is 15 amino acids long. Trimming removed 6 bases from V and 3 bases from J, with 12 bases in between. Germline CDR1 reads MNHEY; CDR2 reads SVGAGI. The CDR3 nucleotides read TGTGCCAGCAGCAGAGAGCGGGTCTATAATTCACCCCTCCACTTT. Protein sequence: CASSRERVYNSPLHF.

The J gene is TRBJ2-2, the V gene TRBV11-2, with 10 bases aligning to TRBD2. The CDR3 loop spans 16 amino acids. J gave up 7 bases and V 1 base, and 6 bases lay outside the gene matches. Germline loops: CDR1 SGHAT, CDR2 FQNNGV. This CDR3 reads CASSLAGTSVSGELFF. The CDR3 bases are TGTGCCAGCAGCTTAGCCGGGACTAGCGTCAGCGGGGAGCTGTTTTTT.

This chain uses TRBV27 with TRBJ1-2; no definite D call. This CDR3 is built from 15 residues. Trimming pared 2 bases from V and 0 bases from J, leaving 10 bases between. Germline V gene data show CDR1 as MNHEY and CDR2 as SMNVEV (reference sequence). The CDR3 reads CASSLARSSNYGYTF. CDR3 DNA sequence: TGTGCCAGCAGTTTAGCCCGGTCCTCTAACTATGGCTACACCTTC.

This clone was detected once. The rearrangement uses TRBV3-1 (or the pseudogene TRBV3-2) and TRBJ2-6, with TRBD2 matching 7 bases. The CDR3 length is 19 residues. Germline-derived CDR1 and CDR2 are LGHDT and YNNKEL (reference sequence). J lost 0 bases, V lost 0 bases, and 8 bases had no gene match. The CDR3 reads CASSQDPPGGGSGANVLTF. CDR3 DNA sequence: TGTGCCAGCAGCCAAGATCCCCCAGGCGGGGGCTCTGGGGCCAACGTCCTGACTTTC.

The rearrangement links TRBV19 to TRBJ2-1; TRBD1 matches 8 bases. This CDR3 comprises 15 residues. V shed 6 bases and J 2 bases; nucleotides not matched to a gene: 6. Germline V CDR1 and CDR2: LNHDA, SQIVND (reference sequence). The CDR3 bases are TGTGCCAGTAGCCCTGGACAGGGCACCTACAATGAGCAGTTCTTC. This encodes CASSPGQGTYNEQFF.

J is TRBJ1-4 and V is TRBV4-3; TRBD1 agrees at 9 bases. The CDR3 extends over 16 amino acids. With 6 bases clipped from V and 7 bases from J, the junction kept 12 bases outside the gene matches. Germline V lookup: CDR1 LGHNA, CDR2 YSLEER. CDR3 coding DNA: TGCGCCAGCAGTCGAACTCCCGGGACAGGGCTTGAAAAACTGTTTTTT. Its protein is CASSRTPGTGLEKLFF.

The rearrangement uses TRBV6-1 and TRBJ2-7; 9 positions match TRBD2. The CDR3 covers 18 residues. J lost 4 bases, V lost 4 bases, and 17 bases had no gene match. CDR1 and CDR2 (germline): MNHNS, SASEGT. CDR3 amino acids: CASSAETSGSPRNYEQYF. CDR3 nucleotides: TGTGCCAGCAGTGCCGAGACTAGCGGTTCTCCACGCAATTACGAGCAGTACTTC.

This clone was seen just once. The gene calls are TRBV7-9 and TRBJ2-2; 9 bases agree with TRBD1. The CDR3 runs 16 residues. With 4 bases clipped from V and 0 bases from J, the junction kept 3 bases outside the gene matches. Germline V CDR1 and CDR2: SEHNR, FQNEAQ (reference sequence). CDR3 in amino acids: CASSSRQGANTGELFF. The CDR3 DNA is TGTGCCAGCAGCTCCCGACAGGGGGCGAACACCGGGGAGCTGTTTTTT.

V usage is TRBV6-5 and J usage is TRBJ1-2; possible D gene TRBD1, 5 bases. The CDR3 runs 14 residues. CDR1 and CDR2 from the germline V gene are MNHEY and SVGAGI. Between the trimmed V and J ends, which lost 2 bases and 8 bases, there was a span of 15 bases. The CDR3 coding sequence is TGTGCCAGCAGTTACCTGGACAAGCCCTGGGGCTACACCTTC. Translation: CASSYLDKPWGYTF.

This clone was seen a single time. The V call is TRBV9, the J call TRBJ2-7, with D perhaps matching TRBD1 (6 bases). The germline V gene has CDR1 SGDLS and CDR2 YYNGEE. V was cut by 3 bases and J by 1 base, with 8 bases left in between. This CDR3 has 13 amino acids. In DNA, the CDR3 is TGTGCCAGCAGCGCGACAGGTTCCTACGAGCAGTACTTC. This gives the protein CASSATGSYEQYF.

This chain uses TRBV19 with TRBJ2-2, with D unclear. Germline-derived CDR1 and CDR2 are LNHDA and SQIVND (reference sequence). Trimming removed 3 bases at V and 5 bases at J, with 7 bases between. The CDR3 contains 13 residues. The CDR3 DNA reads as TGTGCCAGTAGTATGGTCAGGACCGGGGAGCTGTTTTTT. Amino acid sequence: CASSMVRTGELFF.

This clone was detected only a few times. This sequence joins TRBV9 and TRBJ2-2; the match to TRBD1 covers 9 bases. With V trimmed by 4 bases and J by 0 bases, 4 bases remained unmatched. The CDR3 length is 16 residues. Germline assignment: CDR1 SGDLS and CDR2 YYNGEE. The CDR3 loop reads CASSQRDRANTGELFF. CDR3 nucleotides: TGTGCCAGCAGCCAAAGGGACAGGGCGAACACCGGGGAGCTGTTTTTT. Looking up the rest from reference TRBV9 and TRBJ2-2 gives the full variable domain: DSGVTQTPKHLITATGQRVTLRCSPRSGDLSVYWYQQSLDQGLQFLIQYYNGEERAKGNILERFSAQQFPDLHSELNLSSLELGDSALYFCASSQRDRANTGELFFGEGSRLTVL.

In this sample, this clone turned up once. This sample includes further DNA sequences coding for the same CDR3. The genes are TRBV4-1 and TRBJ2-2; D remains unclear. Between the trimmed V and J ends, which lost 6 bases and 1 base, there was a span of 9 bases. CDR1 MGHRA and CDR2 YSYEKL come from the germline V gene. The CDR3 is made up of 14 amino acids. For the CDR3, the DNA is TGCGCCAGCAGTCGAACAGTGAACACCGGGGAGCTGTTTTTT. Its protein product is CASSRTVNTGELFF.

This chain connects TRBV5-1 to TRBJ1-4, with D perhaps TRBD1 (5 bases). V lost 3 bases, J lost 8 bases, and 17 bases lay in between. This CDR3 comprises 15 residues. CDR1 is SGHRS, CDR2 YFSETQ, per germline. The CDR3 sequence is CASSSSTGVREKLFF. The CDR3 DNA reads TGCGCCAGCAGCTCCTCCACAGGTGTCCGGGAAAAACTGTTTTTT.

V is TRBV4-3 and J is TRBJ2-1; weak D call: TRBD2 (6 bases). The CDR3 has 14 amino acids. The V gene lost 1 base and the J gene lost 2 bases, with 6 bases spanning the gap. Germline V CDR1 and CDR2: LGHNA, YSLEER. CDR3 sequence reads: CASSQGTTYNEQFF. CDR3 nucleotides: TGCGCCAGCAGCCAAGGGACTACCTACAATGAGCAGTTCTTC.

The chain links TRBV6-1 to TRBJ2-7, with D uncertain. The CDR3 is 14 residues long. Germline CDR1 reads MNHNS; CDR2 reads SASEGT. Trimming left V 2 bases short and J 3 bases short, with 11 bases between. CDR3 sequence (DNA): TGTGCCAGCAGTGAACCCGGAGTCCTCTACGAGCAGTACTTC. It translates to CASSEPGVLYEQYF.

J is TRBJ1-1 and V is TRBV2; D remains unclear. CDR3 length: 14 amino acids. V was cut by 4 bases and J by 4 bases, with 13 bases left in between. CDR1 is SNHLY and CDR2 is FYNNEI in the germline V gene. The CDR3 coding sequence is TGTGCCAGCAGTGTGTTGGAGGTCGGCACTGAAGCTTTCTTT. Encoded protein: CASSVLEVGTEAFF.

Comment on this clone: The junction departs from the called germline gene at one end, perhaps through a read error. The V call is TRBV7-7, the J call TRBJ2-1; 9 positions agree with TRBD2. Germline V gene lookup returns CDR1 SSHAT and CDR2 FNYEAQ (reference sequence). The CDR3 contains 15 residues. The CDR3 DNA sequence: TGTGCTAGCAGCTTAAATGCGGGGGGGCTTTATGAGCAGTTCTTC. It yields the protein CASSLNAGGLYEQFF.

The chain uses TRBV6-5 and TRBJ1-2, with 11 bases identical to TRBD1. Germline CDR1 is MNHEY and CDR2 is SVGAGI. After removal of 6 bases from V and 8 bases from J, the junction contained 5 bases not matched to a gene. This CDR3 has 13 residues. Written as DNA, the CDR3 is TGTGCCAGCAGCGGACAGGGGGCGGACGGCTACACCTTC. Protein product: CASSGQGADGYTF.